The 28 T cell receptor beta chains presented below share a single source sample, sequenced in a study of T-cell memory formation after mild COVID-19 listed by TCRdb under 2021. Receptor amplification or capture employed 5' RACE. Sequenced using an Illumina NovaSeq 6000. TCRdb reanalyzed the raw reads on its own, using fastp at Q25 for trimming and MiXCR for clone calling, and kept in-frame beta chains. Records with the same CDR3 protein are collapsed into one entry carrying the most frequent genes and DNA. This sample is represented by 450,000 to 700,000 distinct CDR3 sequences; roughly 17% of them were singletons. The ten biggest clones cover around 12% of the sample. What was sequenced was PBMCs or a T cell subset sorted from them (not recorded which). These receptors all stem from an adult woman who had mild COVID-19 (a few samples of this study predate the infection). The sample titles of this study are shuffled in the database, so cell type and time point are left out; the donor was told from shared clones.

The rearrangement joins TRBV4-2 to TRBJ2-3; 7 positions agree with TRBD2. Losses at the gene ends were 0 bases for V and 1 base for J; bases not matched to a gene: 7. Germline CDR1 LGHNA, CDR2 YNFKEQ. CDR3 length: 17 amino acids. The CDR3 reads CASSQELSSGGTDTQYF. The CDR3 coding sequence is TGTGCCAGCAGCCAAGAGCTTTCCAGCGGGGGCACAGATACGCAGTATTTT.

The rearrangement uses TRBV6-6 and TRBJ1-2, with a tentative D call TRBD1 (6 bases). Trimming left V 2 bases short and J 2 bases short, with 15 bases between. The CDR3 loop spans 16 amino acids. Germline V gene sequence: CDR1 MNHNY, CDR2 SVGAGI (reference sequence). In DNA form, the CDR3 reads TGTGCCAGCAGTTACACTATTCGGCAGGGGAACTATGGCTACACCTTC. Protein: CASSYTIRQGNYGYTF.

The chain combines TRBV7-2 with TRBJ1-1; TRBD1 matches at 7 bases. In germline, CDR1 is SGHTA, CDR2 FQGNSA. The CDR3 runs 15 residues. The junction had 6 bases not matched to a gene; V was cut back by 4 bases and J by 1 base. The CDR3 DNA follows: TGTGCCAGCAGCTCCTTAGGGACAGCGAACACTGAAGCTTTCTTT. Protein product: CASSSLGTANTEAFF.

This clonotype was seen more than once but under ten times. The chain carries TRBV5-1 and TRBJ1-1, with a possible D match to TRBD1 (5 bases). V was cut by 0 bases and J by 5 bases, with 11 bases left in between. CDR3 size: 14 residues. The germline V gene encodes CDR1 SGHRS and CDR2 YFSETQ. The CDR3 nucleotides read TGCGCCAGCAGCTTGGAGGGGCGCGGGACTGAAGCTTTCTTT. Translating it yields CASSLEGRGTEAFF.

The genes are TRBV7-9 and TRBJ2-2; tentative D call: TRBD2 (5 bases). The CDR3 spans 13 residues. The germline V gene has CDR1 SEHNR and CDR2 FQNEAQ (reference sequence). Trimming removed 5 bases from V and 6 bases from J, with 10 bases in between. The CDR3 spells CASSPTRPGELFF. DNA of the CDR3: TGTGCCAGCAGCCCTACTAGGCCCGGGGAGCTGTTTTTT.

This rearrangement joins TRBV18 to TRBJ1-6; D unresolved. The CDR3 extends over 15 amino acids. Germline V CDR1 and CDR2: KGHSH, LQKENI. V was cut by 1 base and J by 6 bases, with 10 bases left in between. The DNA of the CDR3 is TGTGCCAGCTCACCACAGGGATACGCTAATTCACCCCTCCACTTT. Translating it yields CASSPQGYANSPLHF. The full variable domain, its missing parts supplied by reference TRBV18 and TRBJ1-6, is NAGVMQNPRHLVRRRGQEARLRCSPMKGHSHVYWYRQLPEEGLKFMVYLQKENIIDESGMPKERFSAEFPKEGPSILRIQQVVRGDSAAYFCASSPQGYANSPLHFGNGTRLTVT.

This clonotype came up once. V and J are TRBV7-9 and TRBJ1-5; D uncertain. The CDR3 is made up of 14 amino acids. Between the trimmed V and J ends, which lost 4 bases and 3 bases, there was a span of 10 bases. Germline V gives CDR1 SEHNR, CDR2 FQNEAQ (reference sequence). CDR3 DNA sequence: TGTGCCAGCAGCTCGCCGGGATCCAATCAGCCCCAGCATTTT. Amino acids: CASSSPGSNQPQHF.

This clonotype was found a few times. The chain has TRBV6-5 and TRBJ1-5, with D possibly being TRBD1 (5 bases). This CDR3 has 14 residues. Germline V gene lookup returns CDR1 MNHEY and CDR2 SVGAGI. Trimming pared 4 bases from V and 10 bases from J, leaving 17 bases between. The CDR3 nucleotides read TGTGCCAGCAGTTTAAGACAGAGCAGTGGACCCCAGCATTTT. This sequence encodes CASSLRQSSGPQHF.

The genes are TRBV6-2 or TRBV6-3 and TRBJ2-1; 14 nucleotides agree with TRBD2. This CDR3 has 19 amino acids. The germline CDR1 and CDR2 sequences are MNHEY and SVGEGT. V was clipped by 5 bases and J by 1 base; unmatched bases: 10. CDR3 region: CASSGGRTSGRWSYNEQFF. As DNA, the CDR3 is TGTGCCAGCAGTGGCGGCCGGACTAGCGGGAGGTGGTCCTACAATGAGCAGTTCTTC.

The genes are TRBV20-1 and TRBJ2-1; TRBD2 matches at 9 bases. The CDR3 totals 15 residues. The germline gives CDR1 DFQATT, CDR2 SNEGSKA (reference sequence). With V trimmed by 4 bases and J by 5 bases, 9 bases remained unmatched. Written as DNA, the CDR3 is TGCAGTGCTAACGAACTAGCGGGTAGGGACAATGAGCAGTTCTTC. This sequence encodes CSANELAGRDNEQFF.

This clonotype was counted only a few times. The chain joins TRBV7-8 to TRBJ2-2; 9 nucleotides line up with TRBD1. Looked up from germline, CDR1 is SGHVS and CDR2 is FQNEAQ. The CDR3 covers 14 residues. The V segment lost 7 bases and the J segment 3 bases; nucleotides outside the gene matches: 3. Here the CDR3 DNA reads TGTGCCAGCACCCGACAGGGGGACACCGGGGAGCTGTTTTTT. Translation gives CASTRQGDTGELFF. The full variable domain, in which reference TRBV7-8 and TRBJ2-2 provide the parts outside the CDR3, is GAGVSQSPRYKVAKRGQDVALRCDPISGHVSLFWYQQALGQGPEFLTYFQNEAQLDKSGLPSDRFFAERPEGSVSTLKIQRTQQEDSAVYLCASTRQGDTGELFFGEGSRLTVL.

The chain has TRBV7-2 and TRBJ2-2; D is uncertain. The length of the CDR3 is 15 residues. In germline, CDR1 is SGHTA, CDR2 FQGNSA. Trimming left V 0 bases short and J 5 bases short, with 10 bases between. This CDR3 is CASSLAGSETGELFF. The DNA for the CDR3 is TGTGCCAGCAGCTTAGCGGGGTCGGAAACCGGGGAGCTGTTTTTT.

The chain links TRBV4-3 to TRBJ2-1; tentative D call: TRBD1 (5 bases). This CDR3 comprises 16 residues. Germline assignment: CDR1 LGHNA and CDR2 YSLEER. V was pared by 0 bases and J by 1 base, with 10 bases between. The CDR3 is CASSQELTGSYNEQFF. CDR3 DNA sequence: TGCGCCAGCAGCCAAGAATTAACAGGATCCTACAATGAGCAGTTCTTC.

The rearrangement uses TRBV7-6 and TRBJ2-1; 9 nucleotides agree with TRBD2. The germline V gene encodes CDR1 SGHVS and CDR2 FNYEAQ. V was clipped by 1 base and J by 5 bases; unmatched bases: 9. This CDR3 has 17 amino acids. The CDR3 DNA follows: TGTGCCAGCAGCTTAGTACTGTCTAGCGGGAATAACAATGAGCAGTTCTTC. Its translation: CASSLVLSSGNNNEQFF.

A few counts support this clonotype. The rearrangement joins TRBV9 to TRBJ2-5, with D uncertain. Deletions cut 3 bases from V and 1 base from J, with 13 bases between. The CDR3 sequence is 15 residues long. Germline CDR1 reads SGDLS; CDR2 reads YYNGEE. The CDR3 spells CASSASQSFQETQYF. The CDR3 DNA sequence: TGTGCCAGCAGCGCCTCTCAGTCATTCCAAGAGACCCAGTACTTC. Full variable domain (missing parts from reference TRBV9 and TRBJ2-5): DSGVTQTPKHLITATGQRVTLRCSPRSGDLSVYWYQQSLDQGLQFLIQYYNGEERAKGNILERFSAQQFPDLHSELNLSSLELGDSALYFCASSASQSFQETQYFGPGTRLLVL.

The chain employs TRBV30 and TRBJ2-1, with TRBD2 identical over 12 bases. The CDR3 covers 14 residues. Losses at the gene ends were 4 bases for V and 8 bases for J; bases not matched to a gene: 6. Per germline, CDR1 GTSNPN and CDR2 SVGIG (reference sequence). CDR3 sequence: CAWMQLAGGYEQFF. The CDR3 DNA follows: TGTGCCTGGATGCAACTAGCGGGGGGCTATGAGCAGTTCTTC.

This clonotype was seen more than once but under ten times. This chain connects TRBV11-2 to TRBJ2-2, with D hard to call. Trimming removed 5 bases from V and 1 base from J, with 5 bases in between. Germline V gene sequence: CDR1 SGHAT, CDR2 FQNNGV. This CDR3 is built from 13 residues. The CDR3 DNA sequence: TGTGCCAGCAGCATAGTGAACACCGGGGAGCTGTTTTTT. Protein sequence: CASSIVNTGELFF.

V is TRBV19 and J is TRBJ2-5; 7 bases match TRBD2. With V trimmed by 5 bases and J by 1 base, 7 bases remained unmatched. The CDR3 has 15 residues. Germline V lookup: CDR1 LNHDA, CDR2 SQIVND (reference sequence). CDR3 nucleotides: TGTGCCAGTAGTGATCCTGGGGGGGTCCAAGAGACCCAGTACTTC. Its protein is CASSDPGGVQETQYF.

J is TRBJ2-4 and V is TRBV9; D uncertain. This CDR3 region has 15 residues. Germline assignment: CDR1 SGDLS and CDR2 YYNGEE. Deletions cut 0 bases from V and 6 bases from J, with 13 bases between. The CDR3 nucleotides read TGTGCCAGCAGCGTAGGCGAGGTCGTGGGAAACATTCAGTACTTC. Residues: CASSVGEVVGNIQYF.

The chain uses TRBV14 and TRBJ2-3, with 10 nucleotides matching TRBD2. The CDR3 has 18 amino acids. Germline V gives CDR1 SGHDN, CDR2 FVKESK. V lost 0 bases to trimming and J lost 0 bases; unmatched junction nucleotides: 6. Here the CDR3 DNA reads TGTGCCAGCAGCCAAGAAAGGACTAGCGGCTCTAGCACAGATACGCAGTATTTT. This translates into CASSQERTSGSSTDTQYF.

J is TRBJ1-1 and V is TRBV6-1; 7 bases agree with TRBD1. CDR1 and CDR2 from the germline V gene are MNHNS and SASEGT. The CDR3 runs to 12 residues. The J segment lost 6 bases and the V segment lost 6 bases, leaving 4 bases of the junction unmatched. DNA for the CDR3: TGTGCCAGCAGACAGACAGGGTCTGAAGCTTTCTTT. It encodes CASRQTGSEAFF.

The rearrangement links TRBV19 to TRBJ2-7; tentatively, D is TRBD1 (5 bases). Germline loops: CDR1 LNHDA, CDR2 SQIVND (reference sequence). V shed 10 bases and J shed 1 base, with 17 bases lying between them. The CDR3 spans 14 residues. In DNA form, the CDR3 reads TGTGCCACCGGACGGACACCTGGTTCCTACGAGCAGTACTTC. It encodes CATGRTPGSYEQYF.

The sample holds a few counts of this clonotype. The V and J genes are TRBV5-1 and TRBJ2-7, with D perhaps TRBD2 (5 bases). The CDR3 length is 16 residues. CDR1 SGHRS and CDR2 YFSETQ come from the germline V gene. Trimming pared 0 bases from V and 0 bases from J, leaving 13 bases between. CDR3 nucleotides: TGCGCCAGCAGCTTGGCCGTCGGGGTACTCTCCTACGAGCAGTACTTC. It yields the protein CASSLAVGVLSYEQYF.

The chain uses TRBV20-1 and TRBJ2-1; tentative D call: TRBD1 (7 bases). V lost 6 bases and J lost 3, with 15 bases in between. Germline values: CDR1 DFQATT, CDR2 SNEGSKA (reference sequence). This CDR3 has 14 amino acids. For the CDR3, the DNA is TGCAGTGCCGCTAGCGACAGGGACTACAATGAGCAGTTCTTC. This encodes CSAASDRDYNEQFF.

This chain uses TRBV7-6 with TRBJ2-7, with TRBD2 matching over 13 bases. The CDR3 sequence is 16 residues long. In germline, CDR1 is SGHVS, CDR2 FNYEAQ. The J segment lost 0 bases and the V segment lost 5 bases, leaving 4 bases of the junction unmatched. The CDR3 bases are TGTGCCAGCAGCCGACTAGCGGGGGGATCCTCCTACGAGCAGTACTTC. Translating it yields CASSRLAGGSSYEQYF. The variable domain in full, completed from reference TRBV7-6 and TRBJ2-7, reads GAGVSQSPRYKVTKRGQDVALRCDPISGHVSLYWYRQALGQGPEFLTYFNYEAQQDKSGLPNDRFSAERPEGSISTLTIQRTEQRDSAMYRCASSRLAGGSSYEQYFGPGTRLTVT.

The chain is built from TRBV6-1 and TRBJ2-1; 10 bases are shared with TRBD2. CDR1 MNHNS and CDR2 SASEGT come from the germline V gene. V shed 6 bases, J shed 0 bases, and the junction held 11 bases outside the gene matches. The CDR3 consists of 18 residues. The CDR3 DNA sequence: TGTGCCAGCAGGGTAGGGTGGCTAGCGGGAGTCTCCTACAATGAGCAGTTCTTC. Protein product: CASRVGWLAGVSYNEQFF.

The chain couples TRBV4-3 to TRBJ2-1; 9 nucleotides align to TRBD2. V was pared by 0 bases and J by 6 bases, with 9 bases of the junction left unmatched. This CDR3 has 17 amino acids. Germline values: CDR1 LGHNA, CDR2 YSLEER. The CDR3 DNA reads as TGCGCCAGCAGCCAAGATTGGTCGGGACTAGCCTCCAATGAGCAGTTCTTC. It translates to CASSQDWSGLASNEQFF.

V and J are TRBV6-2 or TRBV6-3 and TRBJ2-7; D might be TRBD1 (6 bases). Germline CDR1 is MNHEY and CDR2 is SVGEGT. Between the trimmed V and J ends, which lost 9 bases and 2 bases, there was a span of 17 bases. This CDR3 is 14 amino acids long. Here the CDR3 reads CASLAGTSPYEQYF. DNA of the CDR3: TGTGCCAGTTTAGCAGGGACATCCCCCTACGAGCAGTACTTC.